This T cell receptor (beta chain) was retrieved from a study of cytomegalovirus exposure and HLA in healthy donors. Primers for the PCR totalled 60 Vbeta and 13 Jbeta. Method: immunoSEQ multiplex PCR; TCRdb's copy keeps in-frame clones and lacks some. The repertoire has around 100,000 clones, roughly 60% of them found once; the top ten carry 4.8%. For the donor in question, CMV serostatus went unrecorded. Overall study findings and caveats: Researchers reportedly found TCR beta sequences accurately predicted most subjects' HLA-A and HLA-B alleles. Exclusion as indistinguishable affected some V segments, including TRBV6-2 and TRBV6-3.

V gave up 3 bases and J gave up 3 bases; unmatched junction bases: 5. Germline V lookup: CDR1 SGHRS, CDR2 YFSETQ. The CDR3 covers 16 residues. Concerning this clone itself: What it binds is not known.

The sample was PBMCs. V and J are TRBV5-1 and TRBJ2-7; TRBD2 aligns across 14 bases. The clonotype was recovered from a human donor in good health. CDR3 in DNA: TGCGCCAGCAGCTCGGGACTAGCGGGAGCATACTACGAGCAGTACTTC. Translating it yields CASSSGLAGAYYEQYF.